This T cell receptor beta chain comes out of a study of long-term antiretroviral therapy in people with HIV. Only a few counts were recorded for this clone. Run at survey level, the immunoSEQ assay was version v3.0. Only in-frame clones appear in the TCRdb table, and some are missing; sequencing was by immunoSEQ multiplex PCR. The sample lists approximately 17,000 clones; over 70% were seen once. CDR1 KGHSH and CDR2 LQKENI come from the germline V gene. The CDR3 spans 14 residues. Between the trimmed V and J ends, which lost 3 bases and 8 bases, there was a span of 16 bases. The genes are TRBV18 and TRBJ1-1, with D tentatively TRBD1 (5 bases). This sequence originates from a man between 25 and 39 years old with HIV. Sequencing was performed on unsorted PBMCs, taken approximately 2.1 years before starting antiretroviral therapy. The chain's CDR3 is CASSPTGTGTEAFF. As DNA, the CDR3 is TGTGCCAGCTCACCTACCGGGACCGGCACCGAAGCTTTCTTT.